The 6 T cell receptor beta chains listed next were all sequenced from one sample in a study of T cell responses to AZD1222 COVID-19 vaccine. The table came from immunoSEQ multiplex PCR; TCRdb's copy has only in-frame clones and leaves some out. The sample has roughly 110,000 clones, about 92% seen once; the top ten hold less than 9.5%. The input for sequencing was peripheral blood, taken 28 days after the second AZD1222 dose. All receptors derive from an adult who received the AZD1222 COVID-19 vaccine.

The chain has TRBV19 and TRBJ1-1, with D uncertain. The CDR3 loop spans 14 amino acids. Germline CDR1 reads LNHDA; CDR2 reads SQIVND (reference sequence). V was clipped by 7 bases and J by 0 bases, with 12 bases between them. The CDR3 sequence: CASISWAMNTEAFF. In nucleotides, the CDR3 is TGTGCCAGTATTAGCTGGGCAATGAACACTGAAGCTTTCTTT.

The V call is TRBV27, the J call TRBJ1-1, with D maybe TRBD1 (5 bases). In germline, CDR1 is MNHEY, CDR2 SMNVEV (reference sequence). Trimming removed 5 bases from V and 4 bases from J, with 17 bases in between. CDR3 size: 15 residues. This chain's CDR3 is CASSGLVQGSTEAFF. The CDR3 DNA reads TGTGCCAGCAGTGGCCTAGTTCAGGGCTCCACTGAAGCTTTCTTT.

This rearrangement joins TRBV7-9 to TRBJ1-3; D is uncertain. The length of the CDR3 is 15 residues. Trimming took off 2 bases at V and 0 bases at J, with 8 bases between the two ends. The V gene's germline CDR1 is SEHNR and CDR2 FQNEAQ (reference sequence). The CDR3 coding sequence is TGTGCCAGCAGCTTATCCGCCCTCTCTGGAAACACCATATATTTT. Translation: CASSLSALSGNTIYF.

This clone occurred once. The chain employs TRBV19 and TRBJ1-3; weak D call: TRBD1 (6 bases). This CDR3 is built from 19 residues. V was pared by 5 bases and J by 2 bases, with 25 bases between. Germline values: CDR1 LNHDA, CDR2 SQIVND (reference sequence). CDR3 DNA sequence: TGTGCCAGTAGTTCCCCATCCGCGGCAGGGGCCTCGCCTGGAAACACCATATATTTT. It translates to CASSSPSAAGASPGNTIYF.

This clone was observed a few times. The gene calls are TRBV30 and TRBJ1-4, with D unclear. The CDR3 runs to 15 residues. Germline V lookup: CDR1 GTSNPN, CDR2 SVGIG (reference sequence). V gave up 0 bases and J gave up 0 bases, with 8 bases separating them. The CDR3 sequence is CAWSVSGATNEKLFF. In nucleotides, the CDR3 is TGTGCCTGGAGTGTATCGGGTGCAACTAATGAAAAACTGTTTTTT.

This chain links TRBV5-1 with TRBJ2-2, with 7 bases matching TRBD2. The V segment lost 4 bases and the J segment 2 bases; nucleotides outside the gene matches: 8. Germline V gene lookup returns CDR1 SGHRS and CDR2 YFSETQ. The CDR3 is 16 residues long. The CDR3 DNA sequence: TGCGCCAGCAGCATACTCGGGGGGTTAAACACCGGGGAGCTGTTTTTT. Its translation: CASSILGGLNTGELFF. The entire variable domain, with the rest obtained from reference TRBV5-1 and TRBJ2-2, is as follows: KAGVTQTPRYLIKTRGQQVTLSCSPISGHRSVSWYQQTPGQGLQFLFEYFSETQRNKGNFPGRFSGRQFSNSRSEMNVSTLELGDSALYLCASSILGGLNTGELFFGEGSRLTVL.